Each of the 11 T cell receptor beta chains below was sequenced from the same sample in a study of T-cell memory formation after mild COVID-19. TCRdb re-called the 5' RACE reads through MiXCR, storing one row per CDR3 protein. The sample includes fewer than 650,000 distinct CDR3 sequences, around 16% of them seen just once. The specimen sequenced was PBMCs or a T cell subset sorted from them (not recorded which). The receptors were sampled from an adult woman who had mild COVID-19 (a few samples of this study predate the infection). Cell type and time point are not known.

The chain links TRBV20-1 to TRBJ2-1, with 11 nucleotides matching TRBD2. There are 15 residues in the CDR3. J was trimmed by 4 bases and V by 3 bases; bases with no gene match: 5. Per germline, CDR1 DFQATT and CDR2 SNEGSKA (reference sequence). The CDR3 DNA reads as TGCAGTGCTAGCAAAGGACTAGCGGGTTACAATGAGCAGTTCTTC. Its translation: CSASKGLAGYNEQFF.

The chain uses TRBV11-2 and TRBJ2-1; weak D call: TRBD1 (6 bases). This CDR3 is built from 15 residues. Trimming cost V 1 base and J 6 bases, with 13 bases left between them. Germline lookup yields CDR1 SGHAT and CDR2 FQNNGV. CDR3 sequence (DNA): TGTGCCAGCAGCTTAGGGCGAAGCAGGGGCAATGAGCAGTTCTTC. Encoded protein: CASSLGRSRGNEQFF. Full variable domain (missing parts from reference TRBV11-2 and TRBJ2-1): EAGVAQSPRYKIIEKRQSVAFWCNPISGHATLYWYQQILGQGPKLLIQFQNNGVVDDSQLPKDRFSAERLKGVDSTLKIQPAKLEDSAVYLCASSLGRSRGNEQFFGPGTRLTVL.

In its sample, this clonotype was seen a few times. V usage is TRBV28 and J usage is TRBJ1-5; the D is unclear. The CDR3 is 15 residues long. Germline V lookup: CDR1 MDHEN, CDR2 SYDVKM. With 3 bases removed from V and 1 base from J, the gap between germline ends came to 10 bases. CDR3 loop: CASSFYGRSNQPQHF. CDR3 sequence (DNA): TGTGCCAGCAGTTTTTACGGGCGGAGCAATCAGCCCCAGCATTTT. Looking up the rest from reference TRBV28 and TRBJ1-5 gives the full variable domain: DVKVTQSSRYLVKRTGEKVFLECVQDMDHENMFWYRQDPGLGLRLIYFSYDVKMKEKGDIPEGYSVSREKKERFSLILESASTNQTSMYLCASSFYGRSNQPQHFGDGTRLSIL.

The chain recombines TRBV14 with TRBJ1-6; D unclear. Germline CDR1 is SGHDN and CDR2 is FVKESK. Trimming took 4 bases from V and 10 from J, leaving 14 bases between them. The CDR3 is made up of 14 amino acids. This CDR3 is CASSLEVGRSPLHF. CDR3 bases: TGTGCCAGCAGCCTGGAAGTTGGGAGATCACCCCTCCACTTT.

This sequence joins TRBV4-1 and TRBJ1-2, with D perhaps TRBD1 (5 bases). V shed 0 bases and J shed 7 bases, with 21 bases lying between them. The CDR3 totals 17 residues. Germline V CDR1 and CDR2: MGHRA, YSYEKL. CDR3 in DNA: TGCGCCAGCAGCCAAGATCTGTCGTTACTGTCCGGGGGTGGCTACACCTTC. The encoded protein is CASSQDLSLLSGGGYTF.

V is TRBV19 and J is TRBJ2-3; 11 bases line up with TRBD2. The CDR3 contains 17 residues. V lost 3 bases, J lost 0 bases, and 5 bases stayed unmatched. Germline V gene sequence: CDR1 LNHDA, CDR2 SQIVND (reference sequence). This CDR3 is CASSMGTSGTSTDTQYF. CDR3 nucleotide sequence: TGTGCCAGTAGTATGGGGACTAGCGGAACTAGCACAGATACGCAGTATTTT.

This clonotype showed up just a few times. V gene TRBV19 combines with J gene TRBJ2-7; TRBD1 matches 8 bases. Germline-derived CDR1 and CDR2 are LNHDA and SQIVND (reference sequence). The CDR3 contains 14 residues. Trimming at V came to 3 bases and at J to 5 bases, leaving 6 bases not matched to a gene. The CDR3, as DNA: TGTGCCAGTAGTATGGGGACAGGTAAAGACGAGCAGTACTTC. Amino acids: CASSMGTGKDEQYF.

The rearrangement links TRBV27 to TRBJ1-6; possibly TRBD1 for D (5 bases). The V and J ends lost 2 bases and 14 bases respectively, with 16 bases between them. The germline V gene encodes CDR1 MNHEY and CDR2 SMNVEV (reference sequence). CDR3 length: 14 amino acids. This chain's CDR3 is CASSLGRGIFSLHF. In nucleotides, the CDR3 is TGTGCCAGCAGTTTAGGTCGGGGGATCTTCTCCCTCCACTTT.

The chain employs TRBV24-1 and TRBJ2-2, with a weak D call TRBD1 (5 bases). Germline V lookup: CDR1 KGHDR, CDR2 SFDVKD. The CDR3 extends over 15 amino acids. V was pared by 3 bases and J by 6 bases, with 13 bases between. In nucleotides, the CDR3 is TGTGCCACCAGTGATCCAACAAGGGGTGCCGGGGAGCTGTTTTTT. Encoded protein: CATSDPTRGAGELFF.

The chain employs TRBV7-3 and TRBJ2-3; D perhaps matches TRBD2 (6 bases). Deletions cut 5 bases from V and 5 bases from J, with 11 bases between. The V gene's germline CDR1 is SGHTA and CDR2 FQGTGA. There are 13 residues in the CDR3. The CDR3 DNA follows: TGTGCCAGCAGCCAATCGCGGGGAGATACGCAGTATTTT. Translated, it gives CASSQSRGDTQYF.

This clonotype was found a few times. The chain joins TRBV4-1 to TRBJ2-7; TRBD2 matches 12 bases. V dropped 0 bases and J dropped 4; count of bases not matched to a gene: 1. Germline CDR1 is MGHRA and CDR2 is YSYEKL. CDR3 length: 15 residues. The CDR3 DNA follows: TGCGCCAGCAGCCAAGAAGGGACTAGCGGGTACGAGCAGTACTTC. Amino acids: CASSQEGTSGYEQYF.